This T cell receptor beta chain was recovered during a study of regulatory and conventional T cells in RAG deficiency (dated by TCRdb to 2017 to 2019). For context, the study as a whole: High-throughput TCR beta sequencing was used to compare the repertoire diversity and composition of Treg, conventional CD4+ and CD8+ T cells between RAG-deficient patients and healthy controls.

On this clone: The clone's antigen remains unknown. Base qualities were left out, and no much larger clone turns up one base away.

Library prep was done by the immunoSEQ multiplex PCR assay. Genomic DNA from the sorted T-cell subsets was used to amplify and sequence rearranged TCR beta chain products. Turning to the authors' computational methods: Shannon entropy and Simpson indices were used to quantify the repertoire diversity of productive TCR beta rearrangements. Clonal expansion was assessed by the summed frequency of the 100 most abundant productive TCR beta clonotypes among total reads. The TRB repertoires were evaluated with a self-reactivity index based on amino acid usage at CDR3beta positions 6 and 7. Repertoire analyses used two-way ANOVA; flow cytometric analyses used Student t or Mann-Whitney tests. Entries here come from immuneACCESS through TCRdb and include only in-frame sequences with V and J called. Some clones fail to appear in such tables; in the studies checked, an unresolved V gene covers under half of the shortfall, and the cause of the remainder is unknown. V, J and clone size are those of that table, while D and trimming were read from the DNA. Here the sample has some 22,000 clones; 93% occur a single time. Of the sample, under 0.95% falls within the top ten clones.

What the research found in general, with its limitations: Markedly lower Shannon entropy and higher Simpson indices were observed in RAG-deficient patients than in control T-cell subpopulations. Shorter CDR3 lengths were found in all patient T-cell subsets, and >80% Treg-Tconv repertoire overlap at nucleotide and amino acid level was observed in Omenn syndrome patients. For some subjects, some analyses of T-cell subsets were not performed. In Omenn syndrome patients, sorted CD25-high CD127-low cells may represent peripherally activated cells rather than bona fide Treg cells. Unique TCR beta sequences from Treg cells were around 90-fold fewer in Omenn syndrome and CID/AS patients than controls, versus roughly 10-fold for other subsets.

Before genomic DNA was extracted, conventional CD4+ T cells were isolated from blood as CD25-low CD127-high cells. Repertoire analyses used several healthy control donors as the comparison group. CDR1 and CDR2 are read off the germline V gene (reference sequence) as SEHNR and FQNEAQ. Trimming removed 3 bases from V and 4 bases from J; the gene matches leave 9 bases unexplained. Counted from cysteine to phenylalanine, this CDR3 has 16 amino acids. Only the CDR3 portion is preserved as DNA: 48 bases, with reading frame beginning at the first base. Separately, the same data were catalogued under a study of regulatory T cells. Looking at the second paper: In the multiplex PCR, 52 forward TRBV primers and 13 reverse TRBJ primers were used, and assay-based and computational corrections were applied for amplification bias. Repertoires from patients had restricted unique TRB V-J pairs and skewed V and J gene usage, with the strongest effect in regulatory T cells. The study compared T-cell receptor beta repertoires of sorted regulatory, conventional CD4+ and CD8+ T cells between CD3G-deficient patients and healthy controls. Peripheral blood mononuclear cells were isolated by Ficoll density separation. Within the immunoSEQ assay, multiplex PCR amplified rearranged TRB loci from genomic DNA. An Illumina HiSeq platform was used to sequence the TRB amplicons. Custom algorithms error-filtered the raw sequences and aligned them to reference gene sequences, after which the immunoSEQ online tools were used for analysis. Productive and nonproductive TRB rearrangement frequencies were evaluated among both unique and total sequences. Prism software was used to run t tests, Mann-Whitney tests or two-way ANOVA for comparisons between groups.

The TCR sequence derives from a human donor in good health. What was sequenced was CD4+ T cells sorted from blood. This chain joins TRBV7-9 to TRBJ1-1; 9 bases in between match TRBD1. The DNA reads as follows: TGTGCCAGCAGCTTGCCGACGGGGACAGGGCTCACTGAAGCTTTCTTT. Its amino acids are CASSLPTGTGLTEAFF.